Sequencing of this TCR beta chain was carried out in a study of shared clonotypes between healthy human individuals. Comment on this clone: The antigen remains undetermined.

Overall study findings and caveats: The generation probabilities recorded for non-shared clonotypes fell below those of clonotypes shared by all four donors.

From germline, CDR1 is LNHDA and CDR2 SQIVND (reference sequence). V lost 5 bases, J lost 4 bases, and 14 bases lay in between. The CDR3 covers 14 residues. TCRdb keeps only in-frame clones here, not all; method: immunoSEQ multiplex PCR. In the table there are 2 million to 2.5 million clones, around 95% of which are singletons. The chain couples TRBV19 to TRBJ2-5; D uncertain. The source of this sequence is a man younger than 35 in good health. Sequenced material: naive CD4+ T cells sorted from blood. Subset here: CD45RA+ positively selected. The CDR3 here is CASSSQPLGETQYF. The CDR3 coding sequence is TGTGCCAGTAGTTCCCAGCCCCTTGGAGAGACCCAGTACTTC.